Sequencing of this T cell receptor beta chain was carried out in a study of T cell responses to AZD1222 COVID-19 vaccine. The method was immunoSEQ multiplex PCR; TCRdb's version includes in-frame clones alone and lacks a portion of them. The profile shows 150,000 or so clones, 90% to 95% of them singletons. Germline V gene lookup returns CDR1 LNHDA and CDR2 SQIVND (reference sequence). The CDR3 covers 15 residues. The V gene end was trimmed by 4 bases and the J gene end by 7 bases; junction bases not matched to a gene: 13. This clone occurred once. The TCR comes from an adult who received the AZD1222 COVID-19 vaccine. This sample comprised peripheral blood, obtained 28 days after the second AZD1222 dose. The chain combines TRBV19 with TRBJ2-7; 7 bases fit TRBD1. In DNA, the CDR3 is TGTGCCAGTAGTACCAAACAGGGGCCCTTTCGGGAGCAGTACTTC. Its translation: CASSTKQGPFREQYF.